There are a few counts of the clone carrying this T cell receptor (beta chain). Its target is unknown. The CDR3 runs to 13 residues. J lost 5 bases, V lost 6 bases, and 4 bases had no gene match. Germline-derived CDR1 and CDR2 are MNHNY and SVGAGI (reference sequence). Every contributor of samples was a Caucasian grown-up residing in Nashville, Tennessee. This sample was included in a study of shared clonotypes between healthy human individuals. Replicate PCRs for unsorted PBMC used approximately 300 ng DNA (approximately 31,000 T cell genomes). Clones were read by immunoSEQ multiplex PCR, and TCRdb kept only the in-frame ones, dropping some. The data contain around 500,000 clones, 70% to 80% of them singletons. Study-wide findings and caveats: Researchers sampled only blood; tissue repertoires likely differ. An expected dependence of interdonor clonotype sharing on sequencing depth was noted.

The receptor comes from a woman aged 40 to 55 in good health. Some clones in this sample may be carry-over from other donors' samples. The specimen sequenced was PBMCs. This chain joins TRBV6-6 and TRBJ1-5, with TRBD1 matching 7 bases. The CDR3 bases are TGTGCCAGCAGAGTCGACAGGGATCAGCCCCAGCATTTT. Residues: CASRVDRDQPQHF.